This T cell receptor beta chain was captured in a study of T cells in localized non-small cell lung cancer. Looked up from germline, CDR1 is SGHAT and CDR2 is FQNNGV. The length of the CDR3 is 17 residues. V shed 4 bases, J shed 9 bases, and the junction held 15 bases outside the gene matches. Measured with immunoSEQ multiplex PCR; TCRdb has only the in-frame clones, and not every one. Of about 11,000 clones listed, 82% were seen once; the top ten hold 15% to 20%. This clone was detected only a few times. Its antigen is unknown. Other DNA sequences in this specimen translate into the identical CDR3. Study conclusions and caveats: Paired adjacent lung recovered a median about 60 of the top 100 tumor clones. Uninvolved adjacent lung had more T cell clonality than any other tissue, topping tumor. The tumor had only one region sequenced, so heterogeneity remains possible. The study linked higher blood T cell density to longer overall survival.

This TCR was recovered from an older female donor with stage II lung adenocarcinoma. Sequences were derived from peripheral blood mononuclear cells, sampled before any cancer treatment. The V call is TRBV11-2, the J call TRBJ2-5; 12 bases are a match to TRBD2. The CDR3: CASSSMTLAGGRGAQYF. CDR3 coding DNA: TGTGCCAGCAGCTCAATGACCCTAGCGGGGGGGCGGGGGGCCCAGTACTTC.